These 20 T cell receptor beta chains were sequenced from one sample in a study of blood T cell repertoires in COVID-19. Sequencing was performed with immunoSEQ multiplex PCR; in TCRdb, only in-frame clones are kept and a portion is missing. This table holds under 350,000 clones, 80% to 95% found once. The source material was peripheral blood. The receptors were sampled from a woman between 25 and 40 years old with COVID-19, enrolled during active disease.

J is TRBJ1-2 and V is TRBV19; 9 nucleotides align to TRBD1. With V trimmed by 5 bases and J by 2 bases, 3 bases remained unmatched. Germline V lookup: CDR1 LNHDA, CDR2 SQIVND (reference sequence). The CDR3 covers 14 residues. The CDR3 DNA is TGTGCCAGTAGTTCCGGGACAGGGAACTATGGCTACACCTTC. It is translated as CASSSGTGNYGYTF.

The V call is TRBV30, the J call TRBJ1-1; possibly TRBD1 for D (5 bases). Trimming removed 8 bases from V and 1 base from J, with 14 bases in between. Germline assignment: CDR1 GTSNPN and CDR2 SVGIG (reference sequence). The CDR3 has 13 amino acids. CDR3 DNA sequence: TGTGCCGGAGGGGTCCGCTCGAACACTGAAGCTTTCTTT. Translating gives CAGGVRSNTEAFF. The full variable domain, its missing parts supplied by reference TRBV30 and TRBJ1-1, is SQTIHQWPATLVQPVGSPLSLECTVEGTSNPNLYWYRQAAGRGLQLLFYSVGIGQISSEVPQNLSASRPQDRQFILSSKKLLLSDSGFYLCAGGVRSNTEAFFGQGTRLTVV.

The rearrangement uses TRBV20-1 and TRBJ2-5; D is ambiguous. V dropped 5 bases and J dropped 5 bases, with 9 bases sitting between them. This CDR3 comprises 11 residues. Germline assignment: CDR1 DFQATT and CDR2 SNEGSKA (reference sequence). The CDR3 sequence is CSAPLPETQYF. CDR3 coding DNA: TGCAGTGCTCCCCTCCCGGAGACCCAGTACTTC.

J is TRBJ2-1 and V is TRBV19, with D perhaps TRBD1 (6 bases). The CDR3 is 15 amino acids. Trimming cost V 3 bases and J 6 bases, with 15 bases left between them. Per germline, CDR1 LNHDA and CDR2 SQIVND (reference sequence). CDR3 DNA: TGTGCCAGTAGTATCCAGCCGGGACACCTCAATGAGCAGTTCTTC. Translated, it gives CASSIQPGHLNEQFF.

V and J are TRBV21-1 and TRBJ1-1; the D call TRBD1 from the table was never checked on the DNA. TRBV21-1 is assigned pseudogene status. This CDR3 has 16 amino acids. The CDR3 here is CASSKETGYANTEAFF. The CDR3 DNA is TGTGCCAGCAGCAAAGAGACAGGGTACGCGAACACTGAAGCTTTCTTT.

The V and J genes are TRBV5-8 and TRBJ2-3; D is ambiguous. The CDR3 extends over 15 amino acids. The ends were cut back, 2 bases at V and 2 bases at J, with 12 bases in the middle. In germline, CDR1 is SGHTS, CDR2 YDEGEE. The CDR3 coding sequence is TGTGCCAGCAGCTTATACGACACCCACACAGATACGCAGTATTTT. This translates into CASSLYDTHTDTQYF.

The V and J genes are TRBV6-5 and TRBJ1-1; a weak D match, TRBD1 (6 bases). V lost 2 bases and J lost 7, with 20 bases in between. The V gene's germline CDR1 is MNHEY and CDR2 SVGAGI. The CDR3 totals 16 residues. The chain's CDR3 is CASSYRRDRKVGEAFF. Written as DNA, the CDR3 is TGTGCCAGCAGTTACCGGCGAGACAGGAAGGTCGGTGAAGCTTTCTTT.

The chain recombines TRBV4-1 with TRBJ1-6, with no clear D. The CDR3 extends over 16 amino acids. Trimming removed 1 base from V and 9 bases from J, with 16 bases in between. CDR1 is MGHRA and CDR2 is YSYEKL in the germline V gene. CDR3 in amino acids: CASSQVGREIGSPLHF. The CDR3 DNA sequence: TGCGCCAGCAGCCAAGTAGGACGGGAAATAGGTTCACCCCTCCACTTT.

The J gene is TRBJ2-1, the V gene TRBV5-1; 11 nucleotides line up with TRBD1. The CDR3 length is 15 residues. Per germline, CDR1 SGHRS and CDR2 YFSETQ. Unmatched junction bases numbered 7, after V lost 4 bases and J lost 7 bases. Here the CDR3 DNA reads TGCGCCAGCAGCCCTCGGACAGGGGGCTGGAATGAGCAGTTCTTC. This codes for CASSPRTGGWNEQFF.

This chain joins TRBV18 and TRBJ2-7, with a tentative D call TRBD1 (5 bases). There are 13 residues in the CDR3. V dropped 0 bases and J dropped 4 bases, with 7 bases sitting between them. Germline V gene sequence: CDR1 KGHSH, CDR2 LQKENI. This CDR3 reads CASSPPGHYEQYF. Written as DNA, the CDR3 is TGTGCCAGCTCACCACCGGGGCATTACGAGCAGTACTTC.

The V call is TRBV6-5, the J call TRBJ1-1; tentative D call: TRBD1 (6 bases). The V end lost 5 bases, the J end lost 1 base, and 14 bases lay between the germline ends. CDR1 and CDR2 (germline): MNHEY, SVGAGI. The length of the CDR3 is 15 residues. CDR3 in amino acids: CASSLEEGGNTEAFF. The DNA of the CDR3 is TGTGCCAGCAGTCTAGAGGAAGGGGGGAACACTGAAGCTTTCTTT.

The J gene is TRBJ1-5, the V gene TRBV18; 9 positions match TRBD1. The length of the CDR3 is 14 residues. CDR1 is KGHSH, CDR2 LQKENI, per germline. V shed 3 bases, J shed 6 bases, and the junction held 3 bases outside the gene matches. CDR3 protein: CASSPGQGTQPQHF. As DNA, the CDR3 is TGTGCCAGCTCACCGGGACAGGGCACTCAGCCCCAGCATTTT.

CDR3 sequence (DNA): TGTGCCAGCAGCTTCGGGACAGGGGTCGACGAGCAGTACTTC. This gives the protein CASSFGTGVDEQYF. This sequence joins TRBV5-5 and TRBJ2-7, with 10 bases lining up with TRBD1. The CDR3 loop spans 14 amino acids. The ends lost 2 bases at V and 5 bases at J; junction bases unmatched: 4. The germline gives CDR1 SGHKS, CDR2 YYEKEE (reference sequence).

V is TRBV5-6 and J is TRBJ2-7; D may be TRBD2 (5 bases). CDR3 length: 14 amino acids. Between the trimmed V and J ends, which lost 2 bases and 2 bases, there was a span of 11 bases. Germline V gene sequence: CDR1 SGHDT, CDR2 YYEEEE. CDR3 sequence: CASSLFGSTYEQYF. The CDR3 DNA is TGTGCCAGCAGCTTATTTGGGAGCACCTACGAGCAGTACTTC.

The J gene is TRBJ2-7, the V gene TRBV18, with TRBD1 matching 8 bases. V lost 6 bases and J lost 0; bases outside the gene matches: 4. Germline CDR1 is KGHSH and CDR2 is LQKENI. The CDR3 is made up of 14 amino acids. The DNA of the CDR3 is TGTGCCAGCTCGCCAGGGGGCGCCTCCTACGAGCAGTACTTC. It is translated as CASSPGGASYEQYF.

The chain recombines TRBV5-6 with TRBJ2-7; the D gene is possibly TRBD1 (5 bases). In germline, CDR1 is SGHDT, CDR2 YYEEEE. The CDR3 is 14 amino acids. V was shortened by 4 bases and J by 7 bases, with 18 bases between the two germline ends. The CDR3, as DNA: TGTGCCAGCAGCCGACGACAGCCCTCGTGGGAGCAGTACTTC. This translates into CASSRRQPSWEQYF.

This chain connects TRBV24-1 to TRBJ2-1; 10 bases align to TRBD1. Trimming took 4 bases from V and 2 from J; bases not matched to a gene: 7. CDR3 length: 17 amino acids. Germline V gene lookup returns CDR1 KGHDR and CDR2 SFDVKD. CDR3 loop: CATSDGPGQGTYNEQFF. As DNA, the CDR3 is TGTGCCACCAGTGACGGGCCGGGACAGGGGACCTACAATGAGCAGTTCTTC.

The chain uses TRBV2 and TRBJ2-7; a possible D gene is TRBD2 (5 bases). There are 13 residues in the CDR3. In germline, CDR1 is SNHLY, CDR2 FYNNEI. The V and J ends lost 4 bases and 0 bases respectively, with 7 bases between them. The CDR3 sequence is CASSAGFSYEQYF. The CDR3, as DNA: TGTGCCAGCAGTGCGGGGTTCTCCTACGAGCAGTACTTC.

V and J are TRBV7-2 and TRBJ2-2; 7 positions agree with TRBD2. The CDR3 covers 14 residues. Per the germline V gene, CDR1 is SGHTA and CDR2 is FQGNSA. The ends lost 11 bases at V and 1 base at J; junction bases unmatched: 7. In DNA, the CDR3 is TGTGCCGAACGGGAGGCTCGGAACACCGGGGAGCTGTTTTTT. Translated, it gives CAEREARNTGELFF.

This chain connects TRBV13 to TRBJ2-1; D unresolved. Germline V gives CDR1 PRHDT, CDR2 FYEKMQ (reference sequence). CDR3 length equals 15 residues. Trimming took 3 bases from V and 0 from J, leaving 9 bases between them. The CDR3 loop is CASSFTVSSYNEQFF. CDR3 in DNA: TGTGCCAGCAGCTTTACGGTTAGCTCCTACAATGAGCAGTTCTTC.